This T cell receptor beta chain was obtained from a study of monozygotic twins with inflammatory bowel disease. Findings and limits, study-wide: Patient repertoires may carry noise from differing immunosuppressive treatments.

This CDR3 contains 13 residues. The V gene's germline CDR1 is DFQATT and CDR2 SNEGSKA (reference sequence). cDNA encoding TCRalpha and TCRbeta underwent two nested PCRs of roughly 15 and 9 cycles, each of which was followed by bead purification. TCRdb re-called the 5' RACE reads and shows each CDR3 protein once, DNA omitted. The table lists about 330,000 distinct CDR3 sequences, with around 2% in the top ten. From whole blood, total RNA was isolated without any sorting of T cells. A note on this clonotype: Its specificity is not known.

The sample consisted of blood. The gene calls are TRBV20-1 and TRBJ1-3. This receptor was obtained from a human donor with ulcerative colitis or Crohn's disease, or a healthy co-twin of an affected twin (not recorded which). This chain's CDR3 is CSARKGSGNTIYF.